The clone carrying this TCR beta chain was detected only a few times. This specimen comes from a study of T cells in Graves' hyperthyroidism and ophthalmopathy. Regions amplified from RNA transcripts were the TCR beta CDR3 regions. HTBI primers were used for first-round RT-PCR of the TCR CDR3. Each CDR3 protein gets one entry after TCRdb re-called the multiplex PCR reads with MiXCR. The sample lists 500,000 to 750,000 distinct CDR3 sequences, approximately 15% occurring once. V was clipped by 4 bases and J by 9 bases, with 13 bases between them. Germline CDR1 SGHTS, CDR2 YDEGEE. The CDR3 is made up of 12 amino acids.

This chain joins TRBV5-8 and TRBJ2-5; either TRBD1 or TRBD2 may supply D (5 bases each). The TCR was taken from a woman aged 18-30 years with Graves' ophthalmopathy. Sequenced input: blood. The CDR3: CASSEGPGAQYF. Written as DNA, the CDR3 is TGTGCCAGCAGCGAGGGGCCCGGGGCCCAGTACTTC.